This record covers a single T cell receptor (beta chain). Its antigen remains unknown. TCRdb keeps only in-frame clones here, not all; method: immunoSEQ multiplex PCR. The repertoire holds roughly 30,000 clones, with 70% to 85% as singletons. In chemo-refractory metastatic non-small-cell lung cancer, patients got ipilimumab CTLA-4 blockade together with focal radiation. CDR3 size: 15 residues. V shed 8 bases and J shed 1 base, with 15 bases lying between them. Germline CDR1 reads MNHEY; CDR2 reads SMNVEV (reference sequence). The sample originates from a study of radiotherapy plus CTLA-4 blockade in lung cancer. Study-wide results and limits: Expansion of tumor-derived TCR clones was observed in blood after radiotherapy plus ipilimumab.

The chain employs TRBV27 and TRBJ1-5; D is undetermined. The clonotype originates from a human donor with non-small cell lung cancer who had stable disease on radiotherapy plus ipilimumab. The sequences come from peripheral blood, collected from a patient treated with radiotherapy plus ipilimumab. CDR3 coding DNA: TGTGCCAGCCAAACAAACCCCTGGAGCAATCAGCCCCAGCATTTT. Translated: CASQTNPWSNQPQHF.